This T cell receptor beta chain was found in a study of T-cell memory formation after mild COVID-19 (dated by TCRdb to the early 2020s). With regard to the full study: TCR sequence clusters from the two donors were largely donor specific. T-cell clones expanding and contracting after mild COVID-19 in a couple of donors were tracked by longitudinal TCRalpha and TCRbeta repertoire sequencing. Two young, previously healthy adult volunteers made up the cohort, one male and one female.

Via the germline V gene, CDR1 is SGHRS and CDR2 YFSETQ. Measured from the cysteine to the phenylalanine, the CDR3 is 13 residues long. This entry keeps only the CDR3 DNA: 39 bases, framed from base 1. Trimming at the junction amounts to 0 bases on V and 6 bases on J, and the germline ends lie 9 bases apart. Results the study describes overall, beyond this receptor: The study included only a couple of mild cases, and larger cohorts that include severe cases with pre-infection samples were judged to be necessary. Clones contracting from day 15 to 85 had balanced CD4/CD8 phenotypes, while a second wave expanding from day 15 to 37 was biased towards CD4+. Contracting CD4+ clones appeared mostly in the CM and EM memory subsets, whereas CD8+ clones were enriched in EMRA. The second-wave clones that peaked on day 37 were not confirmed to be SARS-CoV-2 specific. Some responding clones were found in pre-infection memory, which suggests that pre-existing cross-reactive memory T cells took part in the SARS-CoV-2 response.

TCRdb shows the sequencer as Illumina NovaSeq 6000. cDNA libraries for TCRalpha and TCRbeta were prepared by 5'RACE using constant-segment primers, with sample barcodes and unique molecular identifiers added. Trizol reagent was used to extract RNA from every sample. The libraries were amplified in two PCR steps, and the second step added a second sample barcode and Illumina TruSeq adapters. Sequencing of libraries was performed on an Illumina NovaSeq with 2 x 150 bp paired-end reads. Under the source paper's analysis protocol: With migec v1.2.7, reads were demultiplexed and then collapsed into UMI-guided consensus sequences. Using mixcr v2.1.11, UMI consensuses were aligned to TRA and TRB V and J templates and then assembled into clonotypes. Expanded or contracted clonotypes were those called significant by both edgeR and NoisET, with noise models trained on biological replicates. For edgeR calls, the thresholds were a false discovery rate-adjusted p below 0.01 and a log2 fold-change of 1. As an exploratory analysis of dynamics, max-normalized trajectories of the 1000 most abundant clonotypes were examined with PCA combined with hierarchical clustering. The CD4 or CD8 phenotype of responding clones was assigned using the separately sequenced CD4+ and CD8+ repertoires. TCRdb trimmed public reads at Q25 via fastp, called clones via MiXCR and kept in-frame beta chains. Each CDR3 protein appears once, grouped with its most common genes and DNA. It is TCRdb's table, rather than the study itself, that gives the V and J calls and clone size. Across this sample there are around 300,000 distinct CDR3 sequences, with roughly 13% seen only once. The top ten clones comprise 22% of the sample.

In the case of this clonotype: It has no known antigen specificity. No base quality information exists; no much larger clone differs at one position.

Ficoll-Paque density gradient centrifugation was the method used to isolate PBMCs. This TCR was sampled from a man younger than 35 who had mild COVID-19 (a few samples of this study predate the infection). The sample titles of this study are shuffled in the database, so cell type and time point are left out; the donor was told from shared clones. Input material: PBMCs or a T cell subset sorted from them (not recorded which). The receptor chain draws on TRBV5-1 and TRBJ1-1; the D gene is not confidently resolved. CDR3 region: CASSLVSGPEAFF. Read as DNA, the sequence is TGCGCCAGCAGCTTGGTATCGGGTCCTGAAGCTTTCTTT.